This record covers a single T cell receptor beta chain. Its antigen is unidentified. The sample belongs to a study of T cell responses to AZD1222 COVID-19 vaccine. General study results and limits: Two doses of AZD1222 preceded a rise in Spike-specific TCR breadth and depth. Per reports, nearly half of all spike-specific TCRs target regions that are unmutated in variants.

Doses given second, at about 4 or about 12 weeks, were pooled. TCRdb's table, derived via immunoSEQ multiplex PCR, lists solely in-frame clones and lacks some. Among over 110,000 clones listed, roughly 90% were seen once. The CDR3 extends over 15 amino acids. Germline V gives CDR1 MDHEN, CDR2 SYDVKM. The germline V and J ends were trimmed by 4 bases and 1 base, with 10 bases remaining between them. This clonotype was obtained from an adult who received the AZD1222 COVID-19 vaccine. Sequencing used peripheral blood, obtained 28 days after the second AZD1222 dose. The rearrangement joins TRBV28 to TRBJ2-2, with unresolved D. In nucleotides, the CDR3 is TGTGCCAGCAGTTCTTCTGGGCAGAACACCGGGGAGCTGTTTTTT. This codes for CASSSSGQNTGELFF.